This entry features one TCR beta chain sequence. What it binds is unknown. The sample is drawn from a study of chemoradiotherapy in HPV16-positive cancers. Study-wide results and caveats: For HPV16-positive patients, expanding HPV-responsive T cells associated with longer recurrence-free survival. Candidate HPV-specific clones and E7-related TCR motifs grew in tumor during treatment.

The V segment lost 3 bases and the J segment 3 bases; nucleotides outside the gene matches: 4. Germline V lookup: CDR1 PRHDT, CDR2 FYEKMQ (reference sequence). The CDR3 runs 15 residues. Sequencing used immunoSEQ multiplex PCR; TCRdb keeps in-frame clones, though not all of them. Of fewer than 40,000 clones listed, 80% to 95% are singletons. Samples were taken several times over chemoradiotherapy. The chain recombines TRBV13 with TRBJ2-1; 8 bases are shared with TRBD2. The sequence derives from a human donor with HPV-associated anogenital cancer. Sequencing used blood, obtained from a patient who underwent chemoradiotherapy. CDR3 DNA: TGTGCCAGCAGCTTTGGCGGGGGGTACTACAATGAGCAGTTCTTC. This codes for CASSFGGGYYNEQFF.